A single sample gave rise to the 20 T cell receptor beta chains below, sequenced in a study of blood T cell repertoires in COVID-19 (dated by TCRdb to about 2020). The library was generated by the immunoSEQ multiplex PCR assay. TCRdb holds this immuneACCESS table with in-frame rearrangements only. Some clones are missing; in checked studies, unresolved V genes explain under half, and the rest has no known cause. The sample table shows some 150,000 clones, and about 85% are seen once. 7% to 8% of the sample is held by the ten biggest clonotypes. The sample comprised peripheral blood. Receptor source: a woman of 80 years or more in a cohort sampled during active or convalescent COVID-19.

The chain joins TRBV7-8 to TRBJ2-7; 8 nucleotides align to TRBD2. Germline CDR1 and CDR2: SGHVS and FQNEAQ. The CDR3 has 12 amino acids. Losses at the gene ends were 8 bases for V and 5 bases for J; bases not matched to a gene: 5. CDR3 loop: CASEGLGDEQYV. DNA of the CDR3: TGTGCCAGCGAGGGACTAGGGGACGAGCAGTACGTC.

The CDR3 loop is CASSQDAGTGGETQYF. The CDR3 DNA is TGCGCCAGCAGCCAAGATGCGGGGACGGGCGGAGAGACCCAGTACTTC. The V gene is TRBV4-3, the J gene TRBJ2-5, with D perhaps matching TRBD2 (6 bases). The CDR3 has 16 amino acids. Germline values: CDR1 LGHNA, CDR2 YSLEER. Trimming left V 0 bases short and J 4 bases short, with 15 bases between.

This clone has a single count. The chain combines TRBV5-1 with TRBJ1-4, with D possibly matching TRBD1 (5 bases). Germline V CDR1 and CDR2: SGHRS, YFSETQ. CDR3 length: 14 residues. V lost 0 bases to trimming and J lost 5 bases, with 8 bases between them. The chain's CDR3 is CASSLGQSNEKLFF. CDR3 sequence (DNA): TGCGCCAGCAGCTTGGGACAGTCAAATGAAAAACTGTTTTTT.

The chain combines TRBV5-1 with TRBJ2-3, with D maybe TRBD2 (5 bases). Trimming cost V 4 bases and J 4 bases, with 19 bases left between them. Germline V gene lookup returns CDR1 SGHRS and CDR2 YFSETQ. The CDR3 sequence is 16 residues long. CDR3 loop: CASSRAAASSADTQYF. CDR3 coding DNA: TGCGCCAGCAGCCGGGCAGCGGCGTCTTCGGCAGATACGCAGTATTTT.

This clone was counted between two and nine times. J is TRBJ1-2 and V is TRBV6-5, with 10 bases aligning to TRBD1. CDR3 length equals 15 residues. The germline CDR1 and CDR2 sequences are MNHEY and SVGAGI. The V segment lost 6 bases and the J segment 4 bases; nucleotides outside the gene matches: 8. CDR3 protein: CASRRTGGGLYGYTF. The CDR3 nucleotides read TGTGCCAGCAGAAGGACAGGGGGGGGCCTCTATGGCTACACCTTC.

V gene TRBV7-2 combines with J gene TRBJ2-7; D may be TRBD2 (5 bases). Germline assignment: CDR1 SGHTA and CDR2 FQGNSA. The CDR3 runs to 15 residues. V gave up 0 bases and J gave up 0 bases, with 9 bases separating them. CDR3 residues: CASSLASSISYEQYV. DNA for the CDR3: TGTGCCAGCAGCTTAGCGTCTAGCATCTCCTACGAGCAGTACGTC.

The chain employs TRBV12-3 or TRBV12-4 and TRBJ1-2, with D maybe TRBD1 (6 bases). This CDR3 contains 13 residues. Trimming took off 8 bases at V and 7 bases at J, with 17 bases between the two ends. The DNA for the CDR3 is TGTGCCAGCGGCCACAGGGTTCTTGGTGGCTACACCTTC. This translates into CASGHRVLGGYTF.

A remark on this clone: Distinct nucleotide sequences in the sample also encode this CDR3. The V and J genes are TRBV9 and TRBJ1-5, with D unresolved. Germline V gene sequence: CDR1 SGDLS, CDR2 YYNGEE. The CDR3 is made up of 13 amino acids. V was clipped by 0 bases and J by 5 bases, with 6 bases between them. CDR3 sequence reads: CASSVDRDQPQHF. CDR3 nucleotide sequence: TGTGCCAGCAGCGTAGATCGGGATCAGCCCCAGCATTTT.

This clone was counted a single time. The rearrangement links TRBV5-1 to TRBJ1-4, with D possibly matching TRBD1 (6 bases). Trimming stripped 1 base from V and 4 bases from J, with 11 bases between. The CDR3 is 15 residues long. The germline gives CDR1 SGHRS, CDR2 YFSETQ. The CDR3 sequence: CASSLLGDNNEKLFF. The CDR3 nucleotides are TGCGCCAGCAGCTTGTTGGGGGACAATAATGAAAAACTGTTTTTT.

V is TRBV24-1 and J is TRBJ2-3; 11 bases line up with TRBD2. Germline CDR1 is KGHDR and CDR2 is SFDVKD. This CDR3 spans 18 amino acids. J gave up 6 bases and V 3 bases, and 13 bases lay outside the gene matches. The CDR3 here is CATSDPGATSGVIDTQYF. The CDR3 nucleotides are TGTGCCACCAGTGATCCGGGGGCGACTAGCGGGGTCATTGATACGCAGTATTTT.

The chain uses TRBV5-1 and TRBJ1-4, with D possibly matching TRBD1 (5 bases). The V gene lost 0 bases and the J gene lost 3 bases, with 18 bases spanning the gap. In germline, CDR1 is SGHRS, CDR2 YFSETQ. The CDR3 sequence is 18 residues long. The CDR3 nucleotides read TGCGCCAGCAGCTTGGCCTTAAGAGGACATGAGGCTAATGAAAAACTGTTTTTT. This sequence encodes CASSLALRGHEANEKLFF. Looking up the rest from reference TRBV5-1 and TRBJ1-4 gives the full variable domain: KAGVTQTPRYLIKTRGQQVTLSCSPISGHRSVSWYQQTPGQGLQFLFEYFSETQRNKGNFPGRFSGRQFSNSRSEMNVSTLELGDSALYLCASSLALRGHEANEKLFFGSGTQLSVL.

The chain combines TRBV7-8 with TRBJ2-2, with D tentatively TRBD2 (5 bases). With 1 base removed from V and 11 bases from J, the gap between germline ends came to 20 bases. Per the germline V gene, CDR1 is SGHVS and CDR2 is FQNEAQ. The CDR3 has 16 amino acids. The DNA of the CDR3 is TGTGCCAGCAGCTTAGTAACGGGGAAGAAAGAGCTTGAGCTGTTTTTT. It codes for CASSLVTGKKELELFF.

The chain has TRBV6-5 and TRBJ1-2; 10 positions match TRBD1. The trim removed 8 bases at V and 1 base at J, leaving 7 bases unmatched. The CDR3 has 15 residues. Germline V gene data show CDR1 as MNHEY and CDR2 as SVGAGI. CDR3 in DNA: TGTGCCAGCGTGACAGGGGGCGCGAATAACTATGGCTACACCTTC. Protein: CASVTGGANNYGYTF.

The CDR3 DNA sequence: TGTGCCAGCTCACCACTACCGGGACAGGGGCAGGGGCAGCCCCAGCATTTT. Its translation is CASSPLPGQGQGQPQHF. The chain has TRBV18 and TRBJ1-5, with 10 nucleotides matching TRBD1. V lost 1 base and J lost 7; bases outside the gene matches: 10. The CDR3 length is 17 residues. Germline V gives CDR1 KGHSH, CDR2 LQKENI.

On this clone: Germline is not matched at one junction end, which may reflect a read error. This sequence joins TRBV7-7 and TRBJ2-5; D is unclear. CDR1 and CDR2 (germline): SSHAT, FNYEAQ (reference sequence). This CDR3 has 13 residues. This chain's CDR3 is CASSLLDWETQYF. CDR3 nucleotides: TGTGCTAGCAGCTTGCTAGATTGGGAGACCCAGTACTTC.

The chain's CDR3 is CASSQLNPGLDPHEQYF. CDR3 sequence (DNA): TGTGCCAGCAGCCAACTGAACCCGGGACTAGACCCGCACGAGCAGTACTTC. The gene calls are TRBV3-1 (or the pseudogene TRBV3-2) and TRBJ2-7; 8 bases align to TRBD2. Trimming at V came to 2 bases and at J to 5 bases, leaving 14 bases not matched to a gene. Germline values: CDR1 LGHDT, CDR2 YNNKEL (reference sequence). This CDR3 has 17 amino acids.

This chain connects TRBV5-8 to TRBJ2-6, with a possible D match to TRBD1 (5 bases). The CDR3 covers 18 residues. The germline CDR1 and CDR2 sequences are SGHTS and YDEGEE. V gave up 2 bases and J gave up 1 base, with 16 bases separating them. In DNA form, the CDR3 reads TGTGCCAGCAGCTTAAGGGGCATGGAATTTTCTGGGGCCAACGTCCTGACTTTC. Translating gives CASSLRGMEFSGANVLTF.

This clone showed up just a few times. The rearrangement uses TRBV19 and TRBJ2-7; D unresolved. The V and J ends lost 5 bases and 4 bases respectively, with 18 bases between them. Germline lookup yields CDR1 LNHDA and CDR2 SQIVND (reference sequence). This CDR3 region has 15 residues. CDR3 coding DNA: TGTGCCAGTAGTTCCGGGTTTGTTACGTTATACGAGCAGTACTTC. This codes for CASSSGFVTLYEQYF.

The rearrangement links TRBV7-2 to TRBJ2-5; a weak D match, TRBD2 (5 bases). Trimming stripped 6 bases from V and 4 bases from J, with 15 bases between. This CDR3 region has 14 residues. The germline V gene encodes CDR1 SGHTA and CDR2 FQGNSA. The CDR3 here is CASSARGIRETQYF. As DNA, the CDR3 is TGTGCCAGCAGTGCGCGAGGGATCCGAGAGACCCAGTACTTC.

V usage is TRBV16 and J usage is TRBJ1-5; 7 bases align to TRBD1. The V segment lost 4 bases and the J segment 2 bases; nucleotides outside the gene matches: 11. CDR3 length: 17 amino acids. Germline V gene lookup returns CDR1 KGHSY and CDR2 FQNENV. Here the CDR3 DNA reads TGTGCCAGCAGCCCCGGACAGGCCACGGCGGGCAATCAGCCCCAGCATTTT. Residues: CASSPGQATAGNQPQHF. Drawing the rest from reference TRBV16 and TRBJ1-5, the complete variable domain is GEEVAQTPKHLVRGEGQKAKLYCAPIKGHSYVFWYQQVLKNEFKFLISFQNENVFDETGMPKERFSAKCLPNSPCSLEIQATKLEDSAVYFCASSPGQATAGNQPQHFGDGTRLSIL.